This record concerns one T cell receptor (beta chain) sequence. In germline, CDR1 is SSHAT, CDR2 FNYEAQ (reference sequence). V trimming: 5 bases; J trimming: 1 base; junction bases outside the gene matches: 5. The CDR3 spans 17 residues. In the authors' methods: Amplification with reference gene primers provided the estimates of nucleated cell counts. Assay: immunoSEQ multiplex PCR; the TCRdb copy retains only in-frame clones and omits some. V, J and clone size were drawn from that table, and D and trimming were deduced from the DNA. The sample has tens of thousands of clones, over 65% seen once. This specimen comes from a study of blood T cell repertoires in COVID-19. Study summary: The United States, Italy and Spain supplied acute and convalescent COVID-19 samples. T cells, B-cell-depleted T cells, or PBMCs provided the cDNA or gDNA that served as material.

This chain connects TRBV7-7 to TRBJ2-5, with TRBD2 matching over 15 bases. The receptor was derived from a man between 50 and 59 years old with active or convalescent COVID-19. Sequencing was carried out using peripheral blood. The CDR3 reads CASSRTSGGAFQETQYF. The CDR3 DNA reads TGTGCCAGCAGCCGGACTAGCGGGGGGGCCTTCCAAGAGACCCAGTACTTC.